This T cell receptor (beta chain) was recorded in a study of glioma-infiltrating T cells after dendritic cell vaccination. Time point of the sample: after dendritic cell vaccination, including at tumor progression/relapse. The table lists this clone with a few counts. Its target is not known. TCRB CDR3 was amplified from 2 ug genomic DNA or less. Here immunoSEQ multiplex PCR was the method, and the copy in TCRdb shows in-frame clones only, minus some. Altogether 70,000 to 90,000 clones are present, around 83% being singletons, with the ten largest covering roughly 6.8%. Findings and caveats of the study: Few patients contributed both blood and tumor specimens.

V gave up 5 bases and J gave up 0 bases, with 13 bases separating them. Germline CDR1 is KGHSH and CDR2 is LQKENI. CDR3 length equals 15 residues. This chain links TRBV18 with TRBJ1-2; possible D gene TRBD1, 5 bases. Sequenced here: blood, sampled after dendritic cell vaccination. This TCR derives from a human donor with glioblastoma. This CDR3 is CASSATTDPNYGYTF. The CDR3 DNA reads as TGTGCCAGCTCAGCGACGACAGATCCTAACTATGGCTACACCTTC.